These T cell receptor beta chains were read from a single sample in a study of blood T cells in healthy people across ages. TCRdb re-called the 5' RACE reads with MiXCR, one entry per CDR3 protein. Among about 1.6 million distinct CDR3 sequences, about 35% were seen once, and the ten largest hold about 11%. The sample comprised blood. Receptors were obtained from a woman younger than 45 in good health. The conserved cysteine and the conserved F or W are not part of the CDR3 here. The D gene is left open where the match is weak. Clone size appears in some rows only: once, few, many, or a class for an expanded clone.

clone_size: -; cdr3_length: 11; v_call: TRBV6-5; d_call: -; j_call: TRBJ1-1; cdr3_aa: ASSYASGTEAF
clone_size: -; cdr3_length: 13; v_call: TRBV5-8; d_call: -; j_call: TRBJ2-5; cdr3_aa: ASSLFAQGGYGQY
clone_size: -; cdr3_length: 11; v_call: TRBV3-1; d_call: -; j_call: TRBJ2-1; cdr3_aa: ASSGGAANEQF
clone_size: -; cdr3_length: 14; v_call: TRBV18; d_call: -; j_call: TRBJ2-3; cdr3_aa: ASSPLSGPNTDTQY
clone_size: -; cdr3_length: 13; v_call: TRBV28; d_call: TRBD2; j_call: TRBJ2-5; cdr3_aa: ASRRETSGRGTQY
clone_size: -; cdr3_length: 16; v_call: TRBV6-1; d_call: -; j_call: TRBJ1-5; cdr3_aa: ASSEAVQGGHSNQPQH
clone_size: -; cdr3_length: 15; v_call: TRBV6-6; d_call: -; j_call: TRBJ2-1; cdr3_aa: ASSYSAFRRTYNEQF
clone_size: few; cdr3_length: 11; v_call: TRBV4-1; d_call: -; j_call: TRBJ2-5; cdr3_aa: ASSQDSEGLGY
clone_size: few; cdr3_length: 13; v_call: TRBV27; d_call: TRBD1; j_call: TRBJ2-5; cdr3_aa: ASSPKGQAQETQY
clone_size: many; cdr3_length: 14; v_call: TRBV29-1; d_call: -; j_call: TRBJ2-1; cdr3_aa: SVEDQGSGQYNEQF
clone_size: many; cdr3_length: 11; v_call: TRBV7-2; d_call: -; j_call: TRBJ2-1; cdr3_aa: ASSPWAFYEQF
clone_size: -; cdr3_length: 13; v_call: TRBV29-1; d_call: -; j_call: TRBJ2-3; cdr3_aa: SVERVGAIVDTQY
clone_size: few; cdr3_length: 12; v_call: TRBV29-1; d_call: -; j_call: TRBJ1-1; cdr3_aa: SVVLATRNTEAF
clone_size: -; cdr3_length: 15; v_call: TRBV5-1; d_call: -; j_call: TRBJ2-1; cdr3_aa: ASSLGNRANLHNEQF
clone_size: -; cdr3_length: 13; v_call: TRBV5-6; d_call: -; j_call: TRBJ2-5; cdr3_aa: AGSLESRDQETQY
clone_size: few; cdr3_length: 11; v_call: TRBV5-1; d_call: -; j_call: TRBJ2-3; cdr3_aa: ASSLAWEDTQY
clone_size: few; cdr3_length: 12; v_call: TRBV5-1; d_call: -; j_call: TRBJ2-1; cdr3_aa: ASSLTAGVNEQF
clone_size: few; cdr3_length: 13; v_call: TRBV20-1; d_call: -; j_call: TRBJ1-2; cdr3_aa: SARVRDILNYGYT
clone_size: -; cdr3_length: 11; v_call: TRBV12-3/TRBV12-4; d_call: -; j_call: TRBJ1-2; cdr3_aa: ASSYPGDRGYT
clone_size: many; cdr3_length: 13; v_call: TRBV10-3; d_call: -; j_call: TRBJ2-7; cdr3_aa: AISESGGVPYEQY
clone_size: few; cdr3_length: 13; v_call: TRBV20-1; d_call: -; j_call: TRBJ2-3; cdr3_aa: SAARLVGGVDTQY
clone_size: few; cdr3_length: 15; v_call: TRBV9; d_call: TRBD2; j_call: TRBJ2-1; cdr3_aa: ASSARLAGEFLDEQF
clone_size: few; cdr3_length: 12; v_call: TRBV20-1; d_call: TRBD1; j_call: TRBJ2-7; cdr3_aa: SARFPDRGYEQY
clone_size: once; cdr3_length: 13; v_call: TRBV20-1; d_call: -; j_call: TRBJ1-3; cdr3_aa: SARDQGHKANTIY
clone_size: -; cdr3_length: 12; v_call: TRBV9; d_call: -; j_call: TRBJ2-1; cdr3_aa: ASSVGGANNEQF
clone_size: few; cdr3_length: 13; v_call: TRBV15; d_call: TRBD2; j_call: TRBJ2-1; cdr3_aa: ATSWEGDSYNEQF
clone_size: -; cdr3_length: 10; v_call: TRBV28; d_call: -; j_call: TRBJ2-3; cdr3_aa: ASRIKGDTQY
clone_size: -; cdr3_length: 12; v_call: TRBV30; d_call: TRBD1; j_call: TRBJ2-5; cdr3_aa: AWSRDRGGETQY
clone_size: few; cdr3_length: 11; v_call: TRBV12-3/TRBV12-4; d_call: TRBD2; j_call: TRBJ2-1; cdr3_aa: ASTRDYYNEQF
clone_size: -; cdr3_length: 13; v_call: TRBV29-1; d_call: -; j_call: TRBJ2-1; cdr3_aa: SVVGEEGGWDEQF
clone_size: -; cdr3_length: 11; v_call: TRBV19; d_call: TRBD1; j_call: TRBJ2-5; cdr3_aa: ARTGQDQETQY
clone_size: -; cdr3_length: 15; v_call: TRBV20-1; d_call: TRBD2; j_call: TRBJ2-5; cdr3_aa: SARGYSSGRAGETQY
clone_size: -; cdr3_length: 12; v_call: TRBV5-1; d_call: -; j_call: TRBJ2-5; cdr3_aa: ASSRGRLQETQY
clone_size: -; cdr3_length: 13; v_call: TRBV4-2; d_call: -; j_call: TRBJ2-5; cdr3_aa: ASSQAKASRETQY
clone_size: once; cdr3_length: 14; v_call: TRBV4-2; d_call: TRBD1; j_call: TRBJ1-1; cdr3_aa: ASSRRQGPMNTEAF
clone_size: few; cdr3_length: 14; v_call: TRBV4-1; d_call: TRBD2; j_call: TRBJ2-1; cdr3_aa: ASSQEWLAGGHEQF
clone_size: -; cdr3_length: 10; v_call: TRBV20-1; d_call: -; j_call: TRBJ1-2; cdr3_aa: SARVAVGGYT
clone_size: many; cdr3_length: 14; v_call: TRBV10-3; d_call: TRBD1; j_call: TRBJ2-6; cdr3_aa: AITPGTGAGANVLT
clone_size: -; cdr3_length: 14; v_call: TRBV9; d_call: TRBD2; j_call: TRBJ2-7; cdr3_aa: ASSVPGLANSYEQY
clone_size: -; cdr3_length: 13; v_call: TRBV12-3/TRBV12-4; d_call: TRBD2; j_call: TRBJ2-3; cdr3_aa: ASSRGLAVADTQY
clone_size: many; cdr3_length: 11; v_call: TRBV6-1; d_call: -; j_call: TRBJ2-1; cdr3_aa: ASSVAEHNEQF
clone_size: few; cdr3_length: 13; v_call: TRBV2; d_call: -; j_call: TRBJ2-7; cdr3_aa: ASSEDRDFSYEQY
clone_size: -; cdr3_length: 14; v_call: TRBV11-2; d_call: TRBD1; j_call: TRBJ2-1; cdr3_aa: ASRPVQGALYNEQF
clone_size: few; cdr3_length: 11; v_call: TRBV9; d_call: -; j_call: TRBJ2-5; cdr3_aa: ASRVDQQETQY
clone_size: few; cdr3_length: 9; v_call: TRBV7-9; d_call: -; j_call: TRBJ1-2; cdr3_aa: ASDKGFGYT
clone_size: -; cdr3_length: 14; v_call: TRBV7-2; d_call: -; j_call: TRBJ2-7; cdr3_aa: ASSLVGGGSSYEQY
clone_size: -; cdr3_length: 12; v_call: TRBV4-1; d_call: -; j_call: TRBJ1-2; cdr3_aa: ASSPVGGRVGYT
clone_size: few; cdr3_length: 10; v_call: TRBV20-1; d_call: -; j_call: TRBJ2-7; cdr3_aa: SATKGQIEQY
clone_size: -; cdr3_length: 13; v_call: TRBV10-3; d_call: -; j_call: TRBJ2-1; cdr3_aa: AISESGLLGNEQF
clone_size: -; cdr3_length: 13; v_call: TRBV28; d_call: -; j_call: TRBJ1-5; cdr3_aa: ASRIEGGDHQPQH
clone_size: few; cdr3_length: 11; v_call: TRBV27; d_call: -; j_call: TRBJ2-3; cdr3_aa: ASSLFSGYTQY
clone_size: -; cdr3_length: 14; v_call: TRBV5-6; d_call: TRBD2; j_call: TRBJ2-1; cdr3_aa: ASSFSTSGRASEQF
clone_size: -; cdr3_length: 10; v_call: TRBV3-1; d_call: -; j_call: TRBJ1-2; cdr3_aa: ASSHADYGYT
clone_size: -; cdr3_length: 15; v_call: TRBV3-1; d_call: -; j_call: TRBJ2-5; cdr3_aa: ASSQLGGLGRQETQY